This T cell receptor beta chain was sequenced for a study of OX40 agonist ivuxolimab in advanced cancers. Notes on the study in general: Both CD4+ and CD8+ T cell populations in blood had undergone clonal expansion by week 6 at 0.1 to 3.0 mg/kg. There were, on average, more expanded clones in CD8+ T cells than in CD4+.

In regard to this clone: The antigen remains undetermined.

Only in-frame clones appear in the TCRdb table, and some are missing; sequencing was by immunoSEQ multiplex PCR. The table shows about 68,000 clones, with about 91% occurring only once. Deletions cut 3 bases from V and 5 bases from J, with 16 bases between. In germline, CDR1 is KGHSH, CDR2 LQKENI. The CDR3 extends over 15 amino acids. The starting material was CD4+ or CD8+ T cells sorted from blood, obtained in a trial of the OX40 agonist ivuxolimab. This sequence joins TRBV18 and TRBJ2-5; D is unclear. This receptor was taken from an adult with an advanced solid tumor such as melanoma, head and neck, liver or kidney cancer. The CDR3 region has the DNA TGTGCCAGCTCACCCTCGAGTTTGACGGCGGAGACCCAGTACTTC. Protein: CASSPSSLTAETQYF.